One and the same sample provided the 20 T cell receptor beta chains below, sequenced in a study of blood T cell repertoires in COVID-19. TCRdb keeps only in-frame clones here, not all; method: immunoSEQ multiplex PCR. The data contain roughly 150,000 clones, about 80% of them singletons. Sequenced sample: PBMCs or T cells enriched from blood (not recorded which). Source of these receptors: a man aged 45 to 65 who had recovered from COVID-19.

The V and J genes are TRBV6-5 and TRBJ1-5; 8 nucleotides align to TRBD1. The CDR3 consists of 14 residues. Germline trimming cut 6 bases from V and 3 bases from J; bases unmatched to any gene: 4. Per the germline V gene, CDR1 is MNHEY and CDR2 is SVGAGI. The CDR3 loop reads CASSLDRDNQPQHF. The CDR3 nucleotides are TGTGCCAGCAGCTTGGACAGGGACAATCAGCCCCAGCATTTT.

The chain joins TRBV7-8 to TRBJ1-1; D ambiguous. The CDR3 loop spans 15 amino acids. The V gene lost 2 bases and the J gene lost 4 bases, with 14 bases spanning the gap. CDR1 is SGHVS, CDR2 FQNEAQ, per germline. The CDR3 coding sequence is TGTGCCAGCAGCTTACAAAACAAGGCGGGCACTGAAGCTTTCTTT. Its protein product is CASSLQNKAGTEAFF. Filled out from reference TRBV7-8 and TRBJ1-1, the complete variable domain reads GAGVSQSPRYKVAKRGQDVALRCDPISGHVSLFWYQQALGQGPEFLTYFQNEAQLDKSGLPSDRFFAERPEGSVSTLKIQRTQQEDSAVYLCASSLQNKAGTEAFFGQGTRLTVV.

The chain combines TRBV7-2 with TRBJ1-5; no firm D call. Germline V gene lookup returns CDR1 SGHTA and CDR2 FQGNSA. The CDR3 is made up of 13 amino acids. V lost 2 bases to trimming and J lost 7 bases, with 9 bases between them. CDR3 in DNA: TGTGCCAGCAGCTTACCCGGGAACCAGCCCCAGCATTTT. Its protein is CASSLPGNQPQHF. Full variable domain (missing parts from reference TRBV7-2 and TRBJ1-5): GAGVSQSPSNKVTEKGKDVELRCDPISGHTALYWYRQSLGQGLEFLIYFQGNSAPDKSGLPSDRFSAERTGGSVSTLTIQRTQQEDSAVYLCASSLPGNQPQHFGDGTRLSIL.

The rearrangement uses TRBV2 and TRBJ1-5; 9 bases align to TRBD1. Trimming cost V 8 bases and J 13 bases; bases outside gene matches: 9. CDR3 size: 12 residues. CDR1 and CDR2 from the germline V gene are SNHLY and FYNNEI. This chain's CDR3 is CASARDRDRQHF. CDR3 nucleotide sequence: TGTGCCAGCGCAAGGGACAGGGATCGACAGCATTTT.

The chain recombines TRBV19 with TRBJ2-1, with 7 bases that match TRBD2. Germline loops: CDR1 LNHDA, CDR2 SQIVND (reference sequence). V shed 5 bases, J shed 2 bases, and the junction held 9 bases outside the gene matches. The CDR3 consists of 16 residues. The DNA of the CDR3 is TGTGCCAGTAGTGACCATAGCGGGCCTACCTACAATGAGCAGTTCTTC. It is translated as CASSDHSGPTYNEQFF.

The chain has TRBV6-2 or TRBV6-3 and TRBJ1-1, with a weak D call TRBD1 (6 bases). Looked up from germline, CDR1 is MNHEY and CDR2 is SVGEGT. This CDR3 is 14 amino acids long. V was trimmed by 7 bases and J by 5 bases, leaving 17 bases between them. CDR3 DNA sequence: TGTGCCAGCACCCCGGGGGGGCTATTAACTGAAGCTTTCTTT. This translates into CASTPGGLLTEAFF.

This rearrangement joins TRBV5-1 to TRBJ1-5; 7 nucleotides align to TRBD1. Per germline, CDR1 SGHRS and CDR2 YFSETQ. There are 15 residues in the CDR3. V lost 0 bases and J lost 7; bases outside the gene matches: 7. CDR3 protein: CASSLAGDRTQPQHF. DNA for the CDR3: TGCGCCAGCAGCTTGGCCGGGGACAGAACCCAGCCCCAGCATTTT.

The J gene is TRBJ1-4, the V gene TRBV11-2; D uncertain. This CDR3 is 17 amino acids long. V was clipped by 1 base and J by 0 bases, with 12 bases between them. The germline V gene encodes CDR1 SGHAT and CDR2 FQNNGV. The CDR3 region has the DNA TGTGCCAGCAGCTTAGTTAACTCAATTACAACTAATGAAAAACTGTTTTTT. Its protein is CASSLVNSITTNEKLFF.

This rearrangement joins TRBV11-2 to TRBJ2-1; D call uncertain. The germline CDR1 and CDR2 sequences are SGHAT and FQNNGV. V lost 1 base to trimming and J lost 2 bases, with 9 bases between them. There are 15 residues in the CDR3. The CDR3 region has the DNA TGTGCCAGCAGCTTAGTTCCTGGGCCCTACAATGAGCAGTTCTTC. The encoded protein is CASSLVPGPYNEQFF.

This clone was detected only once. The chain is built from TRBV6-6 and TRBJ1-1; D not resolved. The germline V gene encodes CDR1 MNHNY and CDR2 SVGAGI (reference sequence). The length of the CDR3 is 15 residues. The V end was cut by 4 bases, the J end by 0 bases, with 12 bases between. For the CDR3, the DNA is TGTGCCAGCAGTTCATGGGAGCGGCTGAACACTGAAGCTTTCTTT. Protein sequence: CASSSWERLNTEAFF.

This clone appeared once. The V and J genes are TRBV11-3 and TRBJ1-1; D possibly corresponds to TRBD1 (5 bases). This CDR3 contains 14 residues. V was pared by 5 bases and J by 2 bases, with 12 bases between. The V gene's germline CDR1 is SGHNT and CDR2 YENEEA. CDR3: CASSVRGRNTEAFF. The CDR3, as DNA: TGTGCCAGCAGCGTAAGGGGCAGAAACACTGAAGCTTTCTTT.

Here the CDR3 DNA reads TGTGCCAGCAGCCAACTGACTAGCGGGGGCACAGATACGCAGTATTTT. This gives the protein CASSQLTSGGTDTQYF. This sequence joins TRBV4-2 and TRBJ2-3, with 11 bases lining up with TRBD2. The V and J ends lost 2 bases and 1 base, in that order; junction bases with no gene match: 2. The germline CDR1 and CDR2 sequences are LGHNA and YNFKEQ. CDR3 length: 16 amino acids.

The rearrangement joins TRBV27 to TRBJ2-7; the match to TRBD2 covers 9 bases. The CDR3 is made up of 15 amino acids. The junction had 14 bases not matched to a gene; V was cut back by 8 bases and J by 6 bases. Germline V gives CDR1 MNHEY, CDR2 SMNVEV (reference sequence). The CDR3 loop reads CASYSGAGGLSEQYF. CDR3 bases: TGTGCCAGCTATAGTGGAGCGGGGGGTTTGTCCGAGCAGTACTTC.

The genes are TRBV6-1 and TRBJ1-1; 8 bases line up with TRBD1. Germline CDR1 reads MNHNS; CDR2 reads SASEGT. The CDR3 is 17 residues long. With 0 bases clipped from V and 0 bases from J, the junction kept 6 bases outside the gene matches. The CDR3 here is CASSEALSGGVNTEAFF. The CDR3 coding sequence is TGTGCCAGCAGTGAAGCGCTTTCAGGGGGCGTGAACACTGAAGCTTTCTTT.

The rearrangement links TRBV19 to TRBJ1-1; 9 nucleotides align to TRBD1. Trimming removed 6 bases from V and 7 bases from J; junction bases left unmatched: 18. Germline CDR1 LNHDA, CDR2 SQIVND (reference sequence). The CDR3 totals 17 residues. The CDR3 here is CASRHRDRVLWIGEAFF. The CDR3 DNA follows: TGTGCCAGTAGGCACCGGGACAGGGTTTTATGGATCGGTGAAGCTTTCTTT.

In regard to this clone: An end of the junction differs from the germline gene, which may be a read error. CDR3 sequence (DNA): TGTGCCAGCAGTCAAGATTCGGGACTAGCCGGGGAGCTGTTTTTT. Protein: CASSQDSGLAGELFF. The J gene is TRBJ2-2, the V gene TRBV3-1 (or the pseudogene TRBV3-2), with 8 bases lining up with TRBD2. From germline, CDR1 is LGHDT and CDR2 YNNKEL (reference sequence). The CDR3 has 15 residues.

The chain combines TRBV4-3 with TRBJ1-6; D gene uncertain. Trimming took off 3 bases at V and 7 bases at J, with 10 bases between the two ends. Germline assignment: CDR1 LGHNA and CDR2 YSLEER. The CDR3 runs to 14 residues. Written as DNA, the CDR3 is TGCGCCAGCAGCCAGGCCACGGGGAATTCACCCCTCCACTTT. Encoded protein: CASSQATGNSPLHF.

The genes are TRBV6-5 and TRBJ2-5; D not resolved. From germline, CDR1 is MNHEY and CDR2 SVGAGI. The CDR3 is 12 residues long. Deletions cut 6 bases from V and 2 bases from J, with 7 bases between. CDR3 residues: CASSPGQETQYF. In DNA form, the CDR3 reads TGTGCCAGCAGCCCCGGGCAAGAGACCCAGTACTTC.

This sequence joins TRBV6-2 or TRBV6-3 and TRBJ1-1; TRBD1 matches 7 bases. The trim removed 2 bases at V and 4 bases at J, leaving 4 bases unmatched. CDR1 and CDR2 from the germline V gene are MNHEY and SVGEGT. The CDR3 consists of 14 residues. The CDR3 is CASSYRNRGTEAFF. CDR3 DNA: TGTGCCAGCAGTTACCGAAACAGGGGCACTGAAGCTTTCTTT.

The chain employs TRBV7-6 and TRBJ2-1; tentatively, D is TRBD1 (6 bases). The CDR3 has 20 residues. CDR1 and CDR2 from the germline V gene are SGHVS and FNYEAQ. V lost 4 bases to trimming and J lost 3 bases, with 28 bases between them. The CDR3 sequence: CASSSPPDRIIDPIYNEQFF. Written as DNA, the CDR3 is TGTGCCAGCAGCTCCCCACCCGACAGGATCATAGACCCCATCTACAATGAGCAGTTCTTC.